This T cell receptor beta chain originates from a study of blood T cell repertoires in COVID-19. Clones were sequenced by immunoSEQ multiplex PCR, and TCRdb holds only the in-frame ones, with some missing. The sample comprises some 190,000 clones, about 91% of which are singletons, and about 2.2% rests with the top ten. V was shortened by 5 bases and J by 4 bases, with 14 bases between the two germline ends. This CDR3 is built from 14 residues. Per germline, CDR1 MNHEY and CDR2 SMNVEV (reference sequence). The chain links TRBV27 to TRBJ2-5; possibly TRBD1 for D (6 bases). The sample consisted of PBMCs or T cells enriched from blood (not recorded which). The receptor's source is a woman between 40 and 55 years old with acute COVID-19. CDR3 sequence: CASSPLGARETQYF. CDR3 in DNA: TGTGCCAGCAGTCCCCTGGGGGCGCGAGAGACCCAGTACTTC.